A single sample gave rise to the 24 T cell receptor beta chains below, sequenced in a study of regulatory T cells in long-lasting Graves disease. According to the study, TCR beta libraries were built with iRepertoire HTBI primers and CDR3-region Arm-PCR. TCRdb reprocessed the multiplex PCR reads via MiXCR and lists one record per CDR3 protein. The sample yields a few hundred thousand distinct CDR3 sequences, approximately 16% seen once. Regarding time point: newly diagnosed GD, antithyroid drugs for less than 3 months. PBMC-extracted RNA yielded the TCR library. The same data also went into a second study, on T cells in Graves' hyperthyroidism and ophthalmopathy.

This specimen was peripheral blood mononuclear cells (PBMCs), taken at new diagnosis, from a patient treated with antithyroid drugs. The receptors stem from a man aged 35 to 55 with Graves disease.

This clonotype was seen ten or more times. The rearrangement joins TRBV12-3 or TRBV12-4 to TRBJ2-2; possible D gene TRBD1, 5 bases. Trimming left V 5 bases short and J 5 bases short, with 12 bases between. The CDR3 covers 14 residues. CDR3 loop: CASSTRQKTGELFF. In nucleotides, the CDR3 is TGTGCCAGCAGTACCCGACAGAAAACCGGGGAGCTGTTTTTT.

This clonotype was observed a few times. The chain couples TRBV27 to TRBJ2-7; weak D call: TRBD1 (6 bases). The CDR3 sequence is 16 residues long. V lost 2 bases and J 0 bases, leaving 14 bases between the germline ends. Looked up from germline, CDR1 is MNHEY and CDR2 is SMNVEV (reference sequence). CDR3 sequence: CASSLRGTASSYEQYF. The CDR3 DNA follows: TGTGCCAGCAGTTTAAGGGGGACGGCTAGCTCCTACGAGCAGTACTTC.

This clonotype was recorded at least ten times. CDR3 region: CASSRGADTQYF. The DNA for the CDR3 is TGTGCCAGCAGTAGAGGTGCAGATACGCAGTATTTT. The gene calls are TRBV2 and TRBJ2-3, with D unresolved. Trimming removed 5 bases at V and 4 bases at J, with 7 bases between. This CDR3 contains 12 residues. Germline CDR1 reads SNHLY; CDR2 reads FYNNEI.

The chain uses TRBV27 and TRBJ2-2, with 9 positions matching TRBD1. Per germline, CDR1 MNHEY and CDR2 SMNVEV (reference sequence). The CDR3 has 14 residues. After removal of 11 bases from V and 5 bases from J, the junction contained 9 bases not matched to a gene. The CDR3 bases are TGTGCCGGGCGGCGACAGGGGGGAACCGGGGAGCTGTTTTTT. It is translated as CAGRRQGGTGELFF.

The chain uses TRBV12-3 or TRBV12-4 and TRBJ2-5, with 8 bases aligning to TRBD2. With the DNA end fitting TRBJ2-1 better, the J assignment may be wrong. The CDR3 sequence is 14 residues long. The chain's CDR3 is CASRDRAGVGEQFF. Written as DNA, the CDR3 is TGTGCCAGCAGAGACAGAGCGGGAGTTGGGGAGCAGTTCTTC.

The table lists this clonotype with many counts. The CDR3 DNA reads TGCAGCGTTGTGAGGCTAGCGGGTGGGACAGATACGCAGTATTTT. This sequence encodes CSVVRLAGGTDTQYF. This chain uses TRBV29-1 with TRBJ2-3, with 8 bases that match TRBD2. There are 15 residues in the CDR3. Germline CDR1 reads SQVTM; CDR2 reads ANQGSEA. Trimming at V came to 4 bases and at J to 3 bases, leaving 9 bases not matched to a gene.

This clonotype has a handful of counts. The V and J genes are TRBV20-1 and TRBJ1-5; TRBD1 matches 7 bases. Trimming took 4 bases from V and 7 from J; bases not matched to a gene: 7. Germline V gene sequence: CDR1 DFQATT, CDR2 SNEGSKA (reference sequence). The CDR3 spans 13 residues. The CDR3 region is CSATGGEGQPQHF. The CDR3 nucleotides are TGCAGTGCTACAGGGGGGGAAGGGCAGCCCCAGCATTTT.

This clonotype was counted ten times or more. This rearrangement joins TRBV11-2 to TRBJ2-1; TRBD1 matches 8 bases. The CDR3 consists of 13 residues. The V gene's germline CDR1 is SGHAT and CDR2 FQNNGV. Germline trimming cut 1 base from V and 14 bases from J; bases unmatched to any gene: 7. The CDR3 protein is CASSLVIQGEKFF. The CDR3, as DNA: TGTGCCAGCAGCTTAGTCATACAGGGGGAGAAGTTCTTC. Drawing the rest from reference TRBV11-2 and TRBJ2-1, the complete variable domain is EAGVAQSPRYKIIEKRQSVAFWCNPISGHATLYWYQQILGQGPKLLIQFQNNGVVDDSQLPKDRFSAERLKGVDSTLKIQPAKLEDSAVYLCASSLVIQGEKFFGPGTRLTVL.

This clonotype has ten or more counts. The CDR3, as DNA: TGTGCCAGCAGTGGGGGACTAGCGGGGCCTAGCACAGATACGCAGTATTTT. Amino acids: CASSGGLAGPSTDTQYF. The chain has TRBV2 and TRBJ2-3; 13 bases align to TRBD2. This CDR3 is 17 amino acids long. Germline CDR1 reads SNHLY; CDR2 reads FYNNEI. The junction had 4 bases not matched to a gene; V was cut back by 4 bases and J by 0 bases.

About this clonotype: This may stem from a read error, because a much larger clone lies one nucleotide away. The missing conserved phenylalanine or tryptophan at the end of this CDR3 makes a read error likely. This chain connects TRBV3-1 to TRBJ1-2; D not resolved. The germline gives CDR1 LGHDT, CDR2 YNNKEL (reference sequence). The CDR3 totals 14 residues. V was trimmed by 4 bases and J by 6 bases, leaving 15 bases between them. In DNA form, the CDR3 reads TGTGCCAGCAGCCCTCGCGAGGCGTTTAATGGCTACACCCTC. This translates into CASSPREAFNGYTL.

This clonotype was counted many times. CDR3 sequence: CSAQRAPQETQYF. The CDR3 DNA is TGCAGCGCCCAAAGGGCTCCTCAAGAGACCCAGTACTTC. This chain connects TRBV29-1 to TRBJ2-5; no clear D. Trimming pared 7 bases from V and 2 bases from J, leaving 14 bases between. The CDR3 spans 13 residues. The germline V gene has CDR1 SQVTM and CDR2 ANQGSEA.

In its sample, this clonotype was seen many times. The chain employs TRBV5-1 and TRBJ2-7, with 9 bases identical to TRBD1. The CDR3 extends over 14 amino acids. Germline CDR1 SGHRS, CDR2 YFSETQ. V lost 4 bases, J lost 8 bases, and 10 bases stayed unmatched. The CDR3 spells CASSPGTGSRQQYF. CDR3 nucleotide sequence: TGCGCCAGCAGCCCCGGGACAGGGAGTCGTCAGCAGTACTTC.

This rearrangement joins TRBV6-1 to TRBJ2-6, with D possibly being TRBD2 (5 bases). The CDR3 consists of 15 residues. The germline gives CDR1 MNHNS, CDR2 SASEGT. V was clipped by 7 bases and J by 0 bases, with 10 bases between them. This CDR3 reads CASTFGSSGANVLTF. CDR3 DNA sequence: TGTGCCAGCACCTTTGGGAGCTCTGGGGCCAACGTCCTGACTTTC.

As concerns this clonotype: A much larger clone lies a single base off, so this may be a read error. The chain joins TRBV28 to TRBJ2-7, with D maybe TRBD1 (6 bases). The CDR3 loop spans 15 amino acids. V was shortened by 8 bases and J by 7 bases, with 24 bases between the two germline ends. Germline CDR1 and CDR2: MDHEN and SYDVKM. As DNA, the CDR3 is TGTGCCAGCGGATTTGGGGGCCGCTCCTACAATGAGCAGTACTTC. Residues: CASGFGGRSYNEQYF. Together with reference TRBV28 and TRBJ2-7, the CDR3 gives the full variable domain: DVKVTQSSRYLVKRTGEKVFLECVQDMDHENMFWYRQDPGLGLRLIYFSYDVKMKEKGDIPEGYSVSREKKERFSLILESASTNQTSMYLCASGFGGRSYNEQYFGPGTRLTVT.

The chain carries TRBV27 and TRBJ2-1; 12 bases line up with TRBD2. The V gene end was trimmed by 5 bases and the J gene end by 5 bases; junction bases not matched to a gene: 4. In germline, CDR1 is MNHEY, CDR2 SMNVEV (reference sequence). The CDR3 contains 15 residues. CDR3 protein: CASSTRLAGDNEQFF. CDR3 nucleotides: TGTGCCAGCAGTACTAGACTAGCGGGGGACAATGAGCAGTTCTTC.

This clonotype has only a few counts. V usage is TRBV5-6 and J usage is TRBJ1-1; D is uncertain. The germline gives CDR1 SGHDT, CDR2 YYEEEE. Trimming pared 4 bases from V and 7 bases from J, leaving 11 bases between. The CDR3 totals 12 residues. CDR3 nucleotides: TGTGCCAGCAGCAACGGGCCTTATGAAGCTTTCTTT. Amino acids: CASSNGPYEAFF.

At least ten counts were recorded for this clonotype. J is TRBJ2-2 and V is TRBV7-2, with 8 bases identical to TRBD1. There are 15 residues in the CDR3. After removal of 2 bases from V and 7 bases from J, the junction contained 6 bases not matched to a gene. Per germline, CDR1 SGHTA and CDR2 FQGNSA. CDR3 in DNA: TGTGCCAGCAGCTTAAGCCAGGGGGCTGTCGGGGAGCTGTTTTTT. This codes for CASSLSQGAVGELFF.

This clonotype was found a few times. This could be a read error, since a much larger clone is one nucleotide away. CDR3 residues: CASSLGQGTRGDTQYF. The CDR3 nucleotides are TGCGCCAGCAGCCTCGGACAGGGGACGAGGGGAGATACGCAGTATTTT. The chain uses TRBV5-1 and TRBJ2-3; 9 nucleotides align to TRBD1. J gave up 5 bases and V 4 bases, and 11 bases lay outside the gene matches. The germline CDR1 and CDR2 sequences are SGHRS and YFSETQ. The CDR3 is 16 residues long.

This clonotype was seen a few times. The V call is TRBV5-1, the J call TRBJ1-4; the match to TRBD1 covers 10 bases. V trimming: 5 bases; J trimming: 4 bases; junction bases outside the gene matches: 8. This CDR3 has 16 residues. Germline CDR1 and CDR2: SGHRS and YFSETQ. The CDR3 loop is CASRTGTGAFNEKLFF. The CDR3 DNA reads as TGCGCCAGCAGGACCGGGACAGGGGCCTTTAATGAAAAACTGTTTTTT.

This clonotype was seen at least ten times. This chain uses TRBV12-3 or TRBV12-4 with TRBJ2-7, with D uncertain. This CDR3 comprises 13 residues. V dropped 1 base and J dropped 8 bases, with 12 bases sitting between them. The CDR3 DNA reads as TGTGCCAGCAGTTTAGGAAACGGCCGGCAGCAGTACTTC. Translation: CASSLGNGRQQYF.

This clonotype was counted ten times or more. The rearrangement links TRBV18 to TRBJ2-1; a weak D match, TRBD1 (5 bases). Trimming left V 8 bases short and J 7 bases short, with 12 bases between. CDR1 and CDR2 from the germline V gene are KGHSH and LQKENI. This CDR3 comprises 12 residues. The CDR3 is CASSSRENEQFF. For the CDR3, the DNA is TGTGCCAGCAGTTCCAGGGAAAATGAGCAGTTCTTC.

This clonotype appeared a few times. Mismatch with germline at one junction end may stem from a read error. The chain combines TRBV30 with TRBJ1-5; D possibly corresponds to TRBD1 (5 bases). The V gene's germline CDR1 is GTSNPN and CDR2 SVGIG (reference sequence). This CDR3 contains 15 residues. Written as DNA, the CDR3 is TGTGCCTGGCGTGTTCAGGGCCATAGCAATCAGCCCCAGCATTTT. Its translation is CAWRVQGHSNQPQHF. The full variable domain, completed using reference TRBV30 and TRBJ1-5, is SQTIHQWPATLVQPVGSPLSLECTVEGTSNPNLYWYRQAAGRGLQLLFYSVGIGQISSEVPQNLSASRPQDRQFILSSKKLLLSDSGFYLCAWRVQGHSNQPQHFGDGTRLSIL.

This clonotype occurred many times. V gene TRBV6-1 combines with J gene TRBJ1-2; D is unclear. The ends were cut back, 0 bases at V and 5 bases at J, with 7 bases in the middle. This CDR3 contains 13 residues. Looked up from germline, CDR1 is MNHNS and CDR2 is SASEGT. The CDR3 sequence is CASSEARVYGYTF. The CDR3 DNA sequence: TGTGCCAGCAGTGAAGCGCGGGTTTATGGCTACACCTTC.

This clonotype was counted ten times or more. J is TRBJ2-7 and V is TRBV19; D perhaps matches TRBD2 (6 bases). Between the trimmed V and J ends, which lost 9 bases and 1 base, there was a span of 16 bases. The length of the CDR3 is 14 residues. Germline V CDR1 and CDR2: LNHDA, SQIVND (reference sequence). As DNA, the CDR3 is TGTGCCAGCAGCCGGGACTCGACTTCCTACGAGCAGTACTTC. This gives the protein CASSRDSTSYEQYF.